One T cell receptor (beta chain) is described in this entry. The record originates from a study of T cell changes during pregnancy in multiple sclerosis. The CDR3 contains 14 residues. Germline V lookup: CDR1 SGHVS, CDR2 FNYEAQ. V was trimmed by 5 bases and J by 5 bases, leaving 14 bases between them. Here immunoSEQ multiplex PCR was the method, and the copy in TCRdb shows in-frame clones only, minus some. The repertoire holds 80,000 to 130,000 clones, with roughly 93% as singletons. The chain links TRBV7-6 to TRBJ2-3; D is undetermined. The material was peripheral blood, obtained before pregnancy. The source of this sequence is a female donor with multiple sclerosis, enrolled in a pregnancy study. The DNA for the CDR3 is TGTGCCAGCAGCCAGCCAGGCCCTGGAGATACGCAGTATTTT. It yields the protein CASSQPGPGDTQYF.